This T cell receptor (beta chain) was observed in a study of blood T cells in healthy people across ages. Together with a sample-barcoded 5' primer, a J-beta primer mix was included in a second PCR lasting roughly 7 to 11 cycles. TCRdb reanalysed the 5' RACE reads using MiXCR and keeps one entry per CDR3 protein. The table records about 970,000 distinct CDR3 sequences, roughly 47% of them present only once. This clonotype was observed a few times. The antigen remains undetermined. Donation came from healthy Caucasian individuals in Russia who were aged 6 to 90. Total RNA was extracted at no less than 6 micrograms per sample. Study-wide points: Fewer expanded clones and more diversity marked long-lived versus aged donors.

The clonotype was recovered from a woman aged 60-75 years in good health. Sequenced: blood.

CDR3 residues: CSVGRQGQETQYF. The CDR3 nucleotides read TGCAGCGTGGGCCGACAGGGCCAAGAGACCCAGTACTTC. This chain connects TRBV29-1 to TRBJ2-5; the match to TRBD1 covers 7 bases. Germline V gives CDR1 SQVTM, CDR2 ANQGSEA. The CDR3 is 13 residues long. V lost 6 bases, J lost 1 base, and 5 bases stayed unmatched. Complete variable domain (other parts from reference TRBV29-1 and TRBJ2-5): SAVISQKPSRDICQRGTSLTIQCQVDSQVTMMFWYRQQPGQSLTLIATANQGSEATYESGFVIDKFPISRPNLTFSTLTVSNMSPEDSSIYLCSVGRQGQETQYFGPGTRLLVL.